Following are 13 T cell receptor beta chains from one sample sequenced in a study of Graves' ophthalmopathy and Graves' hyperthyroidism. The authors amplified TCR beta CDR3 regions, and they did so from RNA transcripts for repertoire sequencing. The authors performed first-round RT-PCR with HTBI primers and then a second-round multiplex PCR. Via MiXCR, TCRdb re-called the multiplex PCR reads, giving one row per CDR3 protein. The sample carries more than 550,000 distinct CDR3 sequences, under 50% recorded once. The source material was peripheral blood. These receptors originate from an adult man with Graves' ophthalmopathy.

The chain couples TRBV5-1 to TRBJ1-3; tentatively, D is TRBD1 (5 bases). Germline CDR1 reads SGHRS; CDR2 reads YFSETQ. The CDR3 runs 15 residues. V lost 2 bases and J lost 3, with 12 bases in between. The CDR3: CASSFGGTDGNTIYF. The CDR3 region has the DNA TGCGCCAGCAGCTTTGGGGGAACGGATGGAAACACCATATATTTT.

The chain has TRBV6-1 and TRBJ2-7; D perhaps matches TRBD1 (5 bases). V gave up 1 base and J gave up 0 bases, with 22 bases separating them. Per the germline V gene, CDR1 is MNHNS and CDR2 is SASEGT. This CDR3 is built from 19 residues. DNA for the CDR3: TGTGCCAGCAGTGAAGTTAGAACAGGCGTAGGATGGAACTCCTACGAGCAGTACTTC. Translation: CASSEVRTGVGWNSYEQYF.

The chain recombines TRBV7-3 with TRBJ2-3, with 8 bases aligning to TRBD1. The CDR3 length is 14 residues. The J segment lost 7 bases and the V segment lost 5 bases, leaving 8 bases of the junction unmatched. In germline, CDR1 is SGHTA, CDR2 FQGTGA. CDR3 in DNA: TGTGCCAGCAGCCTAGACAGGGGTGAATATACGCAGTATTTT. Its translation is CASSLDRGEYTQYF. The full variable domain, rest sourced from reference TRBV7-3 and TRBJ2-3, is GAGVSQTPSNKVTEKGKYVELRCDPISGHTALYWYRQSLGQGPEFLIYFQGTGAADDSGLPNDRFFAVRPEGSVSTLKIQRTERGDSAVYLCASSLDRGEYTQYFGPGTRLTVL.

The V and J genes are TRBV27 and TRBJ1-2; tentatively, D is TRBD1 (5 bases). Germline V gene lookup returns CDR1 MNHEY and CDR2 SMNVEV (reference sequence). Deletions cut 0 bases from V and 5 bases from J, with 19 bases between. CDR3 length: 17 residues. The CDR3 DNA is TGTGCCAGCAGTTTATCCCCACCGCGGGTGGGGGGGTATGGCTACACCTTC. The encoded protein is CASSLSPPRVGGYGYTF.

This clonotype was detected ten times or more. This chain connects TRBV19 to TRBJ1-6, with D possibly TRBD1 on 5 matching bases. The V gene lost 5 bases and the J gene lost 4 bases, with 12 bases spanning the gap. The CDR3 totals 15 residues. The germline V gene encodes CDR1 LNHDA and CDR2 SQIVND (reference sequence). The CDR3 nucleotides are TGTGCCAGTAGTCGCCGGGACGATTATAATTCACCCCTCCACTTT. As protein: CASSRRDDYNSPLHF.

The chain joins TRBV7-9 to TRBJ1-5, with 8 bases lining up with TRBD1. CDR3 length: 15 amino acids. Germline V gene data show CDR1 as SEHNR and CDR2 as FQNEAQ (reference sequence). Trimming removed 6 bases from V and 4 bases from J; junction bases left unmatched: 8. The CDR3 is CASRPGQGVNQPQHF. The CDR3 DNA follows: TGTGCCAGCAGACCCGGACAGGGAGTAAATCAGCCCCAGCATTTT. Full variable domain (rest looked up from reference TRBV7-9 and TRBJ1-5): DTGVSQNPRHKITKRGQNVTFRCDPISEHNRLYWYRQTLGQGPEFLTYFQNEAQLEKSRLLSDRFSAERPKGSFSTLEIQRTEQGDSAMYLCASRPGQGVNQPQHFGDGTRLSIL.

The chain recombines TRBV11-2 with TRBJ2-5; the D gene is possibly TRBD2 (6 bases). CDR1 SGHAT and CDR2 FQNNGV come from the germline V gene. The CDR3 consists of 14 residues. V lost 2 bases and J lost 7, with 14 bases in between. This CDR3 is CASSLLEGLWTQYF. For the CDR3, the DNA is TGTGCCAGCAGCTTATTGGAGGGTCTTTGGACCCAGTACTTC.

The chain recombines TRBV20-1 with TRBJ2-5; 9 bases fit TRBD2. V dropped 6 bases and J dropped 2; count of bases not matched to a gene: 16. The length of the CDR3 is 17 residues. Germline lookup yields CDR1 DFQATT and CDR2 SNEGSKA (reference sequence). The CDR3 sequence is CSASSWASGDRQETQYF. The CDR3 DNA is TGCAGTGCCAGTTCCTGGGCTAGCGGGGACAGACAAGAGACCCAGTACTTC.

This clonotype has a count of ten or more. One end of the junction does not line up with germline, which may come from a read error. This rearrangement joins TRBV10-3 to TRBJ1-4; TRBD1 aligns across 9 bases. CDR3 length: 15 amino acids. CDR1 is ENHRY and CDR2 is SYGVKD in the germline V gene. CDR3 bases: TGTGCCAGCAGTCCGGGACAGGGTTCTAATGAAAAACTGTTTTTT. This encodes CASSPGQGSNEKLFF.

The genes are TRBV2 and TRBJ2-6; a possible D gene is TRBD2 (6 bases). V gave up 6 bases and J gave up 4 bases, with 13 bases separating them. This CDR3 has 15 residues. Germline V gives CDR1 SNHLY, CDR2 FYNNEI. CDR3 DNA: TGTGCCAGCAGCCGAACTAGCAGAGGGGCCAACGTCCTGACTTTC. It is translated as CASSRTSRGANVLTF. Full variable domain (missing parts from reference TRBV2 and TRBJ2-6): EPEVTQTPSHQVTQMGQEVILRCVPISNHLYFYWYRQILGQKVEFLVSFYNNEISEKSEIFDDQFSVERPDGSNFTLKIRSTKLEDSAMYFCASSRTSRGANVLTFGAGSRLTVL.

The chain recombines TRBV24-1 with TRBJ2-5; no definite D call. The CDR3 is 13 amino acids. The V gene's germline CDR1 is KGHDR and CDR2 SFDVKD. Trimming stripped 5 bases from V and 5 bases from J, with 11 bases between. The CDR3 sequence: CATSARMGETQYF. CDR3 nucleotides: TGTGCCACCAGTGCTAGGATGGGGGAGACCCAGTACTTC.

The chain employs TRBV2 and TRBJ2-1, with a tentative D call TRBD2 (6 bases). The CDR3 has 14 residues. Germline V gene sequence: CDR1 SNHLY, CDR2 FYNNEI. Trimming stripped 6 bases from V and 7 bases from J, with 16 bases between. This chain's CDR3 is CASSLAVSGNEQFF. CDR3 DNA sequence: TGTGCCAGCAGCTTAGCGGTATCGGGGAATGAGCAGTTCTTC. Combining the CDR3 with reference TRBV2 and TRBJ2-1 gives the whole variable domain EPEVTQTPSHQVTQMGQEVILRCVPISNHLYFYWYRQILGQKVEFLVSFYNNEISEKSEIFDDQFSVERPDGSNFTLKIRSTKLEDSAMYFCASSLAVSGNEQFFGPGTRLTVL.

As for this clonotype: At one of its ends the junction is not consistent with the germline gene, which may arise from a read error. The chain carries TRBV6-2 or TRBV6-3 and TRBJ1-2; a possible D gene is TRBD1 (5 bases). CDR3 length equals 16 residues. Germline values: CDR1 MNHEY, CDR2 SVGEGT. In nucleotides, the CDR3 is TGTGACAGCAGTTACTCGAGTCTGGTAGGGACCTATGGCTACACCTTC. Its translation is CDSSYSSLVGTYGYTF.